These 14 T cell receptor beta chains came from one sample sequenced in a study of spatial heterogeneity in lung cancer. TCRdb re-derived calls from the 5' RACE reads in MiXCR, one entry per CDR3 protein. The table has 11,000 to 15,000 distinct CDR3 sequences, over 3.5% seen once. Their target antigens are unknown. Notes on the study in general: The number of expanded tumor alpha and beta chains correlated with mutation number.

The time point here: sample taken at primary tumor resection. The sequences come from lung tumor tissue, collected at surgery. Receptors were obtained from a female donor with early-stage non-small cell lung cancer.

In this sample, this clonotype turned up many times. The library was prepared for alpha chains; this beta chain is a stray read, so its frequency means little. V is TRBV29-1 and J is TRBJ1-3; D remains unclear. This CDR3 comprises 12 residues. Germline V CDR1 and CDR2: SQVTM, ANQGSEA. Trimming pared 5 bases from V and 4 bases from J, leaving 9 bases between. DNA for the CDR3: TGCAGCGTTCTCTTCGGGGGAAACACCATATATTTT. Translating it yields CSVLFGGNTIYF.

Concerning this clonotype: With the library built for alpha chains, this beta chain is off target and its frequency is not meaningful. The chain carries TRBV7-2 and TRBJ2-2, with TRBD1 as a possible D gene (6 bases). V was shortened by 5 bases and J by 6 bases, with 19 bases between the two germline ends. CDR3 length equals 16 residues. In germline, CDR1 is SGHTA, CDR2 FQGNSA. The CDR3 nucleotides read TGTGCCAGCAGCCAGACAGGAAATGTGGTCGCCGGGGAGCTGTTTTTT. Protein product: CASSQTGNVVAGELFF.

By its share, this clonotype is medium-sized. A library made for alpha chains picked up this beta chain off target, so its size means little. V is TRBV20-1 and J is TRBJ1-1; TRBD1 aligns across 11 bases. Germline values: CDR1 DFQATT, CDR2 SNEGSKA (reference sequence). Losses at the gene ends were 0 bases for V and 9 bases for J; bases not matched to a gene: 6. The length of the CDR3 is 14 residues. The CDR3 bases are TGCAGTGCTAGAGATAAAGGACAGGGGGCTCAAGCTTTCTTT. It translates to CSARDKGQGAQAFF.

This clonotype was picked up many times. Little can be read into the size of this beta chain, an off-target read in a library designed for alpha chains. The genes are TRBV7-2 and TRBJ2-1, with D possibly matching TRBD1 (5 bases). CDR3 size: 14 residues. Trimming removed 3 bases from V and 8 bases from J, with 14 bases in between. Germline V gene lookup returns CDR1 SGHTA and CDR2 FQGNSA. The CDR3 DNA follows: TGTGCCAGCAGCTTTACTGCAGGGAACTATGAGCAGTTCTTC. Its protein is CASSFTAGNYEQFF.

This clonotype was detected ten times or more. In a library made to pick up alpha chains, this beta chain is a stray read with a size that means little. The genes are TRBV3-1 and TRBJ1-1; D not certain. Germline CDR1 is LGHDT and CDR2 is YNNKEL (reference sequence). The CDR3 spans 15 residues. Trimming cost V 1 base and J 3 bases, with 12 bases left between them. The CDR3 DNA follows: TGTGCCAGCAGCCAAGTATTAGGGAAGGACACTGAAGCTTTCTTT. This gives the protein CASSQVLGKDTEAFF.

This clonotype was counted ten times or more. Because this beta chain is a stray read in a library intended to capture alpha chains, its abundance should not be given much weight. CDR3 residues: CASQSGDNHGPYGYTF. The CDR3 DNA sequence: TGTGCCAGCCAAAGCGGGGACAACCACGGCCCCTATGGCTACACCTTC. The V and J genes are TRBV28 and TRBJ1-2; tentatively, D is TRBD1 (6 bases). The CDR3 spans 16 residues. Germline V gives CDR1 MDHEN, CDR2 SYDVKM. V lost 8 bases and J 4 bases, leaving 23 bases between the germline ends.

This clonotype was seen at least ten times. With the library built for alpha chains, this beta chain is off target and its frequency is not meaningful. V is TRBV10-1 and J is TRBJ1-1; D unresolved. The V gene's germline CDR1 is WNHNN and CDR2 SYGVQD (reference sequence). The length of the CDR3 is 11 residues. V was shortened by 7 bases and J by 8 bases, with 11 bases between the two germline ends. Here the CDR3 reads CASTYRFEAFF. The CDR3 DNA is TGCGCCAGCACCTATCGATTCGAAGCTTTCTTT.

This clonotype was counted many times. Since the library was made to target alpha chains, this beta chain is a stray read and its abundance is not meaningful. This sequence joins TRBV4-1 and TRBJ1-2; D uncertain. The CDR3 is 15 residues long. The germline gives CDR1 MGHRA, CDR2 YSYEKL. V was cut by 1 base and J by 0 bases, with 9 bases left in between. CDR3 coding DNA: TGCGCCAGCAGCCAAGGTGGCAGCGCTAACTATGGCTACACCTTC. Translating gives CASSQGGSANYGYTF.

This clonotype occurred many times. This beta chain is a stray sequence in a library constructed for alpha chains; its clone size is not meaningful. The chain's CDR3 is CASFSGVGETQYF. The CDR3 DNA follows: TGTGCCAGTTTCTCAGGGGTTGGCGAGACCCAGTACTTC. This chain joins TRBV19 and TRBJ2-5, with D perhaps matching TRBD1 (6 bases). Trimming stripped 8 bases from V and 5 bases from J, with 15 bases between. CDR3 length: 13 residues. Germline V gene sequence: CDR1 LNHDA, CDR2 SQIVND (reference sequence).

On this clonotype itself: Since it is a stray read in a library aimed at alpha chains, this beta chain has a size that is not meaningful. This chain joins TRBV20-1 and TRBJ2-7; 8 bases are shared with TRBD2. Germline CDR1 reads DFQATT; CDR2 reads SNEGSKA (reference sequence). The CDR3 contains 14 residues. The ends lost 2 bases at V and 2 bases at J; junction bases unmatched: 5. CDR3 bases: TGCAGTGCTAGAACGGGACTAGTGGCCTACGAGCAGTACTTC. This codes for CSARTGLVAYEQYF.

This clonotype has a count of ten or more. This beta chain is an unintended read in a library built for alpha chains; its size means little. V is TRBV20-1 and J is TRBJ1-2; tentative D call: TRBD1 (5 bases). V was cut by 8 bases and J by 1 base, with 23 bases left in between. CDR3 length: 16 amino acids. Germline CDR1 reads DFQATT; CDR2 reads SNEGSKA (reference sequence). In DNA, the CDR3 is TGCAGTACCTCCGGGACGGAGTCTAACTTTAACTATGGCTACACCTTC. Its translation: CSTSGTESNFNYGYTF.

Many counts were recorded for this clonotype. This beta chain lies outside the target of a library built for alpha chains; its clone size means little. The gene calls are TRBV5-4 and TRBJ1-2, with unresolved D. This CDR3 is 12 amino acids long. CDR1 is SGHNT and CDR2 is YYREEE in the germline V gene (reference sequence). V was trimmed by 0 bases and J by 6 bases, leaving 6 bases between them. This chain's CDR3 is CASSLEHNGYTF. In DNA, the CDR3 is TGTGCCAGCAGCTTGGAACATAATGGCTACACCTTC.

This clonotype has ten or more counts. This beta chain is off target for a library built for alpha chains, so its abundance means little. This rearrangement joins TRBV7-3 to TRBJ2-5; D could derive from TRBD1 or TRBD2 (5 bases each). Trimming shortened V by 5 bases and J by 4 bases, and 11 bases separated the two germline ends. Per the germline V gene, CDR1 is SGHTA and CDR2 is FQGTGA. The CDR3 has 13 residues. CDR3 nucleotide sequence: TGTGCCAGCAGCCCTGGGACGGGAGAGACCCAGTACTTC. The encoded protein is CASSPGTGETQYF.

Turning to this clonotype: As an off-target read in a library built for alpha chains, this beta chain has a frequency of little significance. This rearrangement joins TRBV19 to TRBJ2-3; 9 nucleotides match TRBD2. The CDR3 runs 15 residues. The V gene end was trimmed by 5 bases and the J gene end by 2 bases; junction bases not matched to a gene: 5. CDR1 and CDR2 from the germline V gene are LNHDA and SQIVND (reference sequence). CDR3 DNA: TGTGCCAGTAGTCCGACTAGCGGTAACACAGATACGCAGTATTTT. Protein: CASSPTSGNTDTQYF. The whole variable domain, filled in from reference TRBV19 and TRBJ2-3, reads DGGITQSPKYLFRKEGQNVTLSCEQNLNHDAMYWYRQDPGQGLRLIYYSQIVNDFQKGDIAEGYSVSREKKESFPLTVTSAQKNPTAFYLCASSPTSGNTDTQYFGPGTRLTVL.